The clone carrying this T cell receptor beta chain showed up just a few times. This record belongs to a study of T cell repertoires in cytomegalovirus infection. TCRdb itself ran the reads through MiXCR, one entry per CDR3 protein. This table has roughly 200,000 distinct CDR3 sequences, 17% appearing once. Sequencing used CD8+ T cells from PBMCs. The receptor was derived from a human donor in good health (CMV status not recorded). Some clones in this sample may be carry-over from other donors' samples.

CDR3 amino acids: CASSLGQGSAKNIQYF. CDR3 nucleotides: TGTGCCAGCAGCCTTGGACAGGGTTCTGCCAAAAACATTCAGTACTTC. V is TRBV7-9 and J is TRBJ2-4; 8 bases are a match to TRBD1. Losses at the gene ends were 5 bases for V and 1 base for J; bases not matched to a gene: 7. CDR3 size: 16 residues. Germline V CDR1 and CDR2: SEHNR, FQNEAQ (reference sequence).